Listed below are T cell receptor beta chains from one sample, sequenced in a study of blood T cell repertoires in COVID-19. TCRdb's table, derived via immunoSEQ multiplex PCR, lists solely in-frame clones and lacks some. The sample consists of approximately 170,000 clones, roughly 90% of them appearing once. The sample comprised peripheral blood. These receptors came from a man aged 18 to 29 with COVID-19, enrolled during active disease. Each CDR3 is given without its conserved first and last residue. Each record gives: CDR3 protein, J gene, V gene.

CDR3 protein: ASSKQGAYQETQY
J gene: TRBJ2-5
V gene: TRBV5-1

CDR3 protein: ASSLDGYEQY
J gene: TRBJ2-7
V gene: TRBV28

CDR3 protein: ASSPRLAGASYNEQF
J gene: TRBJ2-1
V gene: TRBV4-1

CDR3 protein: ASNGKRGQQNYGYT
J gene: TRBJ1-2
V gene: TRBV19

CDR3 protein: ASIPPAGARGNTIY
J gene: TRBJ1-3
V gene: TRBV10-1

CDR3 protein: ASSSARDRAGKKPQH
J gene: TRBJ1-5
V gene: TRBV28

CDR3 protein: SVETGGSGGETQY
J gene: TRBJ2-5
V gene: TRBV29-1

CDR3 protein: ASSRDRDYGYT
J gene: TRBJ1-2
V gene: TRBV5-1

CDR3 protein: SVLGGARTGTEAF
J gene: TRBJ1-1
V gene: TRBV29-1

CDR3 protein: SAVTGSWEAF
J gene: TRBJ1-1
V gene: TRBV29-1

CDR3 protein: ALYEQY
J gene: TRBJ2-7
V gene: TRBV27

CDR3 protein: ATSRDGQGRNQPQH
J gene: TRBJ1-5
V gene: TRBV15

CDR3 protein: ASTTGNFEKLL
J gene: TRBJ1-4
V gene: TRBV12-3/TRBV12-4

CDR3 protein: ASSGRRSQETQY
J gene: TRBJ2-5
V gene: TRBV4-1

CDR3 protein: ATGTGTYEQY
J gene: TRBJ2-7
V gene: TRBV27

CDR3 protein: SVTGLAGGSSYNEQF
J gene: TRBJ2-1
V gene: TRBV29-1

CDR3 protein: ASSLAGGADEQY
J gene: TRBJ2-7
V gene: TRBV7-9

CDR3 protein: SASSGRWYEQY
J gene: TRBJ2-7
V gene: TRBV20-1

CDR3 protein: ASSSNLLAAHSTDTQY
J gene: TRBJ2-3
V gene: TRBV11-2

CDR3 protein: ASRTEGVNTEAF
J gene: TRBJ1-1
V gene: TRBV2

CDR3 protein: ASSLVLFRDRGSYEQY
J gene: TRBJ2-7
V gene: TRBV5-6

CDR3 protein: ASSQDGGGSYEQY
J gene: TRBJ2-7
V gene: TRBV3-1/TRBV3-2

CDR3 protein: ATSRAGQGYEQY
J gene: TRBJ2-7
V gene: TRBV15

CDR3 protein: ASRRLAGTEQY
J gene: TRBJ2-7
V gene: TRBV27

CDR3 protein: AISEVAGSNQPQH
J gene: TRBJ1-5
V gene: TRBV10-3

CDR3 protein: ASSQEPALGDEQF
J gene: TRBJ2-1
V gene: TRBV3-1/TRBV3-2

CDR3 protein: ASSIVLGGVGEQF
J gene: TRBJ2-1
V gene: TRBV19

CDR3 protein: ATSGDYQETQY
J gene: TRBJ2-5
V gene: TRBV24-1

CDR3 protein: ASSLDVALNNEQF
J gene: TRBJ2-1
V gene: TRBV5-4

CDR3 protein: ASSLRYTAF
J gene: TRBJ1-1
V gene: TRBV28

CDR3 protein: ASSKGGGEAF
J gene: TRBJ1-1
V gene: TRBV19

CDR3 protein: ASTPGTGYYEQY
J gene: TRBJ2-7
V gene: TRBV28

CDR3 protein: ASSLLRTGITDTQY
J gene: TRBJ2-3
V gene: TRBV3-1/TRBV3-2

CDR3 protein: ASRGGWTEAF
J gene: TRBJ1-1
V gene: TRBV2

CDR3 protein: ASGRGTEAF
J gene: TRBJ1-1
V gene: TRBV9

CDR3 protein: ASKKQGYTGELF
J gene: TRBJ2-2
V gene: TRBV27

CDR3 protein: ASSYANRNTEAF
J gene: TRBJ1-1
V gene: TRBV6-2/TRBV6-3

CDR3 protein: ASSLTGGLYTEAF
J gene: TRBJ1-1
V gene: TRBV27

CDR3 protein: ASRPALLRDTQY
J gene: TRBJ2-3
V gene: TRBV28

CDR3 protein: ASSYATGGVYGYT
J gene: TRBJ1-2
V gene: TRBV6-5

CDR3 protein: ASSPTYGDRANEQY
J gene: TRBJ2-7
V gene: TRBV7-2

CDR3 protein: ASSESNSHSNQPQH
J gene: TRBJ1-5
V gene: TRBV10-2

CDR3 protein: ASSATTGEGNTQY
J gene: TRBJ2-3
V gene: TRBV9

CDR3 protein: AISELGEDTEAF
J gene: TRBJ1-1
V gene: TRBV10-3

CDR3 protein: ASSPSGNSYNEQF
J gene: TRBJ2-1
V gene: TRBV5-1

CDR3 protein: ASRSSGRGTGELF
J gene: TRBJ2-2
V gene: TRBV7-3

CDR3 protein: ASRPDRDGNQPQH
J gene: TRBJ1-5
V gene: TRBV5-8

CDR3 protein: ASSPELGGNEQF
J gene: TRBJ2-1
V gene: TRBV18

CDR3 protein: ASASRTSGSDHEQY
J gene: TRBJ2-7
V gene: TRBV11-3

CDR3 protein: ATSDLSTSGRDTQY
J gene: TRBJ2-3
V gene: TRBV24-1